One and the same sample provided the 2 T cell receptor beta chains below, sequenced in a study of control samples from healthy donors and cancer patients. Sequenced by immunoSEQ multiplex PCR; TCRdb stores in-frame clones only, minus some. The sample has 150,000 or so clones, roughly 93% seen once. The sequenced sample consisted of blood. The receptors stem from a young man in good health.

This chain links TRBV4-1 with TRBJ2-7, with a tentative D call TRBD2 (7 bases). Trimming left V 4 bases short and J 2 bases short, with 12 bases between. This CDR3 has 14 residues. CDR1 and CDR2 from the germline V gene are MGHRA and YSYEKL. The CDR3 DNA reads as TGCGCCAGCAGCCCCGAAGGGGGGGCCTACGAGCAGTACTTC. Its translation: CASSPEGGAYEQYF.

Note on this clone: The junction shows a germline mismatch at one end, possibly a read error. V usage is TRBV7-9 and J usage is TRBJ1-2, with D possibly matching TRBD1 (5 bases). The CDR3 consists of 17 residues. Germline assignment: CDR1 SEHNR and CDR2 FQNEAQ (reference sequence). This chain's CDR3 is CASRLGARLDGGYGYTF. DNA of the CDR3: TGTGCCAGCAGGTTAGGGGCCCGGTTGGACGGCGGCTATGGCTACACCTTC.